This TCR beta chain was identified during a study of blood T cell repertoires in COVID-19. Background on the study: In each case, the material was cDNA or gDNA derived from T cells, B-cell-depleted T cells, or PBMCs.

Clones were read by immunoSEQ multiplex PCR, and TCRdb kept only the in-frame ones, dropping some. The data show over 250,000 clones, around nine tenths seen once. The V end was cut by 2 bases, the J end by 3 bases, with 17 bases between. This CDR3 is 15 amino acids long. CDR1 and CDR2 (germline): GTSNPN, SVGIG (reference sequence). Ages ranged from roughly 18 to 100 years, with residence in under 25 US areas. Researchers sorted participants into cohorts using their self-reported clinical history. Sequencing was carried out using PBMCs or T cells enriched from blood (not recorded which). V is TRBV30 and J is TRBJ2-7; D is perhaps TRBD2 (6 bases). This receptor was identified in a man in his sixties who had recovered from COVID-19. This chain's CDR3 is CAWSKGSGPYYEQYF. The CDR3 DNA follows: TGTGCCTGGAGTAAGGGTAGCGGACCGTACTACGAGCAGTACTTC.